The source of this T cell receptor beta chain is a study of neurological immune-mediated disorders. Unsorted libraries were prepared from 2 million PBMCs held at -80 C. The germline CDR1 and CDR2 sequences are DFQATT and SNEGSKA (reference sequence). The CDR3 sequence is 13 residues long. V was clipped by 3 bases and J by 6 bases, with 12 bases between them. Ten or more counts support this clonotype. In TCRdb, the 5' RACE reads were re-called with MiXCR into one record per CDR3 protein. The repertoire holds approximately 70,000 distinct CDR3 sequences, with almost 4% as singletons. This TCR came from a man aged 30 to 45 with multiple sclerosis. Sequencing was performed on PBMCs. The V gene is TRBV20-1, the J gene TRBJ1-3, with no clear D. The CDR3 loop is CSASGQVENTIYF. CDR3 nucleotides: TGCAGTGCTAGCGGGCAGGTTGAAAACACCATATATTTT.